The 8 T cell receptor beta chains reported below all come from one sample, sequenced in a study of CD8 T cells in ankylosing spondylitis. General study findings and limits: Ankylosing spondylitis blood appeared to carry a characteristic TCR beta motif of several highly homologous variants.

These receptors lack a known antigen. Each CDR3 protein is one row after TCRdb ran MiXCR on the 5' RACE reads. The sample lists approximately 520,000 distinct CDR3 sequences; 5.3% were seen once. The sequencing sample was made of blood, either unsorted or a sorted T cell fraction (not recorded which). These receptors all stem from a male donor with ankylosing spondylitis.

On this clonotype: Just one base apart from a much larger clone, this may be a read error. The chain is built from TRBV7-2 and TRBJ1-2; perhaps TRBD1 as D (6 bases). This CDR3 spans 14 amino acids. In germline, CDR1 is SGHTA, CDR2 FQGNSA. V shed 3 bases and J shed 2 bases, with 10 bases lying between them. CDR3 region: CASSFLTGNYGYTF. The CDR3, as DNA: TGTGCCAGCAGCTTCCTGACAGGCAACTATGGCTACACCTTC.

At least ten counts were recorded for this clonotype. V and J are TRBV4-3 and TRBJ2-3; TRBD2 agrees at 8 bases. The V gene end was trimmed by 3 bases and the J gene end by 0 bases; junction bases not matched to a gene: 14. Germline-derived CDR1 and CDR2 are LGHNA and YSLEER. The CDR3 loop spans 19 amino acids. CDR3 amino acids: CASSQDRAGRAPSTDTQYF. CDR3 coding DNA: TGCGCCAGCAGCCAGGATCGGGCCGGGAGGGCCCCTAGCACAGATACGCAGTATTTT.

This clonotype was counted ten times or more. The V and J genes are TRBV5-1 and TRBJ1-6; TRBD1 agrees at 7 bases. Germline V gene data show CDR1 as SGHRS and CDR2 as YFSETQ. Unmatched junction bases numbered 8, after V lost 4 bases and J lost 7 bases. CDR3 length: 15 residues. The CDR3 coding sequence is TGCGCCAGCAGCCCACAGGGGTTCGAAAATTCACCCCTCCACTTT. Its protein is CASSPQGFENSPLHF.

This clonotype was seen at least ten times. The rearrangement uses TRBV5-1 and TRBJ2-3; TRBD2 is a possible D gene (6 bases). The CDR3 length is 13 residues. V lost 4 bases, J lost 4 bases, and 10 bases lay in between. Germline CDR1 SGHRS, CDR2 YFSETQ. The CDR3 bases are TGCGCCAGCAGCCCTGGCGGGGCAGATACGCAGTATTTT. Translation gives CASSPGGADTQYF.

This sequence joins TRBV7-2 and TRBJ1-4; weak D call: TRBD1 (5 bases). V dropped 5 bases and J dropped 8 bases, with 12 bases sitting between them. The germline gives CDR1 SGHTA, CDR2 FQGNSA. The CDR3 is made up of 13 amino acids. Written as DNA, the CDR3 is TGTGCCAGCAGCCGGATCCCAGGGGAAAAACTGTTTTTT. As protein: CASSRIPGEKLFF.

This clonotype was recorded many times. This chain uses TRBV2 with TRBJ1-1, with D hard to call. The V and J ends lost 4 bases and 6 bases respectively, with 15 bases between them. The length of the CDR3 is 14 residues. Germline CDR1 is SNHLY and CDR2 is FYNNEI. The CDR3 coding sequence is TGTGCCAGCAGTGTGACGACCAAAGGACCTGAAGCTTTCTTT. Translated, it gives CASSVTTKGPEAFF.

This clonotype appeared many times. The DNA for the CDR3 is TGTGCCAGCAGTTTTAGGGCAGATTACTACACTGAAGCTTTCTTT. Translation: CASSFRADYYTEAFF. V usage is TRBV12-3 or TRBV12-4 and J usage is TRBJ1-1; no clear D. This CDR3 region has 15 residues. V was shortened by 3 bases and J by 3 bases, with 14 bases between the two germline ends.

This clonotype showed up many times. The CDR3 sequence is CSASSPGGAFF. In nucleotides, the CDR3 is TGCAGTGCTAGTTCTCCTGGCGGAGCTTTCTTT. The genes are TRBV20-1 and TRBJ1-1; D is uncertain. Germline V gene sequence: CDR1 DFQATT, CDR2 SNEGSKA (reference sequence). The CDR3 loop spans 11 amino acids. Trimming cost V 3 bases and J 10 bases, with 12 bases left between them.